This T cell receptor beta chain was observed in a study of blood T cell repertoires in COVID-19. Study-wide context: Acute and convalescent COVID-19 samples came from the United States, Italy and Spain. In each case, the material was cDNA or gDNA derived from T cells, B-cell-depleted T cells, or PBMCs.

Germline CDR1 is KGHSH and CDR2 is LQKENI. CDR3 length equals 17 residues. V lost 3 bases and J lost 4; bases outside the gene matches: 11. Original processing notes: Using reference gene primer amplification, nucleated cell counts were estimated. Clones were read by immunoSEQ multiplex PCR, and TCRdb kept only the in-frame ones, dropping some. The V and J calls and clone size come from that table; D and trimming were worked out from the DNA. The data show 390,000 or so clones, with roughly 88% seen just once and more than 1.4% held by the top ten. This clone appeared once. Sequencing was done on a sample of peripheral blood. The genes are TRBV18 and TRBJ1-2; 10 positions agree with TRBD1. The origin of this receptor is a woman in her 30s with active or convalescent COVID-19. The CDR3 region is CASSPTGDRGKFYGYTF. The DNA for the CDR3 is TGTGCCAGCTCACCTACCGGGGACAGGGGCAAGTTCTATGGCTACACCTTC.